This T cell receptor (beta chain) emerged from a study of blood T cell repertoires in COVID-19. Study-level background: Samples taken during acute and convalescent COVID-19 were collected in the United States, Italy and Spain. Nucleic acid was either cDNA or gDNA, and it came from T cells, B-cell-depleted T cells, or PBMCs.

Per the original data handling: It was from reference gene primer amplification that nucleated cell counts were estimated. Clones were read by immunoSEQ multiplex PCR, and TCRdb kept only the in-frame ones, dropping some. Clonal size and the V and J genes are those of that table, whereas D and trimming came from the DNA. The table records 130,000 or so clones, about 76% of them present only once. This clone was observed a handful of times. The sample comprised peripheral blood. This TCR came from an elderly man with acute or convalescent COVID-19.

The CDR3 reads CASSIGLAGGRSYNEQFF. For the CDR3, the DNA is TGTGCCAGTAGTATAGGGCTAGCGGGGGGCCGCTCCTACAATGAGCAGTTCTTC. The rearrangement joins TRBV19 to TRBJ2-1; 11 bases fit TRBD2. Per the germline V gene, CDR1 is LNHDA and CDR2 is SQIVND (reference sequence). The V gene end was trimmed by 1 base and the J gene end by 0 bases; junction bases not matched to a gene: 5. This CDR3 is 18 amino acids long.